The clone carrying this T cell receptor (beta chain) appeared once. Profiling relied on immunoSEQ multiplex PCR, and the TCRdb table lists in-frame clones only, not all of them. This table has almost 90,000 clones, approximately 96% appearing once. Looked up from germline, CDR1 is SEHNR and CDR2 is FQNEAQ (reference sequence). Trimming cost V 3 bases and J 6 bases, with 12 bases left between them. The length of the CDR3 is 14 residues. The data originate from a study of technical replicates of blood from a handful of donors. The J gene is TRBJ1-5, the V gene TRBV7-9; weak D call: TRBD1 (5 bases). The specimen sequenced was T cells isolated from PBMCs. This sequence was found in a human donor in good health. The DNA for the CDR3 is TGTGCCAGCAGCTTGTCAGGGTTGGGTCAGCCCCAGCATTTT. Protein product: CASSLSGLGQPQHF.